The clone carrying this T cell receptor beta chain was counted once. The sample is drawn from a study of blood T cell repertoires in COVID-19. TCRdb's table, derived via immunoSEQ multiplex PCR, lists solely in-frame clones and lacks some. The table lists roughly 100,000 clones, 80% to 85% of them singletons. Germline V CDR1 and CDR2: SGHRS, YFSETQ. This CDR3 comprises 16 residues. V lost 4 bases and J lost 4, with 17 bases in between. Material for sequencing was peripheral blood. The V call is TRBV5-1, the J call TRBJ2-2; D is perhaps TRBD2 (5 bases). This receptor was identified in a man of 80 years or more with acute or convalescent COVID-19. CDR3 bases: TGCGCCAGCAGCCCCCCCGGACTTAGGACCACCGGGGAGCTGTTTTTT. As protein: CASSPPGLRTTGELFF. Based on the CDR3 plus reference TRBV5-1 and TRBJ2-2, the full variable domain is KAGVTQTPRYLIKTRGQQVTLSCSPISGHRSVSWYQQTPGQGLQFLFEYFSETQRNKGNFPGRFSGRQFSNSRSEMNVSTLELGDSALYLCASSPPGLRTTGELFFGEGSRLTVL.